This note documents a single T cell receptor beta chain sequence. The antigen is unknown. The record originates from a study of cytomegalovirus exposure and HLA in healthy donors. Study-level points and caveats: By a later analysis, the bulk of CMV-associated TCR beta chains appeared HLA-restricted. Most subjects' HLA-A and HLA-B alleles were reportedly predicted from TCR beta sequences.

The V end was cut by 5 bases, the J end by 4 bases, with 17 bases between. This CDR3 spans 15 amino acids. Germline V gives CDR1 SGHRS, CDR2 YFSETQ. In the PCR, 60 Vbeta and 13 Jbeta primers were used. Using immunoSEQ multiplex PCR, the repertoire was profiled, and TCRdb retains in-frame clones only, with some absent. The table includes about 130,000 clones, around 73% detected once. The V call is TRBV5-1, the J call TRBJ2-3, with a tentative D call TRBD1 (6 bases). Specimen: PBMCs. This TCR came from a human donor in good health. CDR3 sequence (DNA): TGCGCCAGCAGTCGGCCCTCAGGGGTTGCAGATACGCAGTATTTT. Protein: CASSRPSGVADTQYF.